This paragraph covers one T cell receptor beta chain sequence. Antigen specificity is unknown. Primers included in the PCR were 60 Vbeta and 13 Jbeta primers. TCRdb's copy holds only in-frame clones and misses some; the assay was immunoSEQ multiplex PCR. The sample lists over 90,000 clones; roughly three quarters were seen once. This sample stems from a study of cytomegalovirus exposure and HLA in healthy donors. Overall study findings and caveats: An analysis that came later showed most CMV-associated TCR beta chains appearing HLA-restricted. Most TCR beta V segments were productive about 90% or about 30% of the time in an earlier analysis.

The CDR3 sequence is 16 residues long. Germline V gives CDR1 MDHEN, CDR2 SYDVKM. The V end lost 8 bases, the J end lost 0 bases, and 19 bases lay between the germline ends. The specimen was PBMCs. V gene TRBV28 combines with J gene TRBJ1-1; possible D gene TRBD1, 6 bases. This receptor was obtained from a woman between 18 and 29 years old in good health and CMV-seropositive. The chain's CDR3 is CASYSVPGQMNTEAFF. CDR3 in DNA: TGTGCCAGCTACTCCGTTCCGGGACAAATGAACACTGAAGCTTTCTTT.